This T cell receptor beta chain was recorded in a study of radiation and T cells in renal cell carcinoma. The germline CDR1 and CDR2 sequences are SGDLS and YYNGEE. The CDR3 is 17 residues long. V gave up 3 bases and J gave up 7 bases, with 20 bases separating them. Time point indicated: blood 2 weeks post-SBRT. The sample's treatment: 15 Gy SBRT to primary tumor, nephrectomy 4 weeks later. Serial blood draws occurred at baseline and 2 and 4 weeks post-SBRT. This clone has a single count. Its antigen is as yet unknown. General study findings and limits: Pretreatment tumor biopsies were lacking, so baseline clonotypes are unknown. In blood, top tumor clones expanded by 2 weeks, shrinking by 4.

Sequencing was performed with immunoSEQ multiplex PCR; in TCRdb, only in-frame clones are kept and a portion is missing. The data show about 130,000 clones, with 65% to 85% seen just once and 5% to 6.5% held by the top ten. The clonotype originates from a man between 45 and 60 years old with renal cell carcinoma. Sequences were derived from blood, sampled from a patient whose treatment included radiotherapy and nephrectomy. The gene calls are TRBV9 and TRBJ1-6, with D possibly TRBD1 on 6 matching bases. The CDR3 nucleotides are TGTGCCAGCAGCGAAGATGTTGGGGGGCAGGGAAATTCACCCCTCCACTTT. This sequence encodes CASSEDVGGQGNSPLHF. Full variable domain (outside the CDR3, taken from reference TRBV9 and TRBJ1-6): DSGVTQTPKHLITATGQRVTLRCSPRSGDLSVYWYQQSLDQGLQFLIQYYNGEERAKGNILERFSAQQFPDLHSELNLSSLELGDSALYFCASSEDVGGQGNSPLHFGNGTRLTVT.